Below are 2 T cell receptor beta chains sequenced from a single sample in a study of read filtering for tumor transcriptome and immune sequencing. This library used roughly 400 ng RNA and molecular barcoded adaptors spanning alpha/delta and beta/gamma chains. TCRdb processed the reads anew with MiXCR; each CDR3 protein has one entry. The table lists 14,000 to 15,000 distinct CDR3 sequences, around 21% of them singletons. Source material: a population of CD138-negative cells sorted from bone marrow. All receptors derive from a donor at least 40 years old with multiple myeloma.

This clonotype was observed at least ten times. This chain uses TRBV10-2 with TRBJ2-1; D is perhaps TRBD2 (6 bases). The CDR3 is 14 amino acids. V gave up 6 bases and J gave up 0 bases, with 9 bases separating them. Germline V CDR1 and CDR2: WSHSY, SAAADI. CDR3 amino acids: CASRGGISYNEQFF. The CDR3 coding sequence is TGCGCCAGCAGGGGCGGGATCTCCTACAATGAGCAGTTCTTC.

The V gene is TRBV7-2, the J gene TRBJ2-3, with 7 bases identical to TRBD1. There are 16 residues in the CDR3. Germline assignment: CDR1 SGHTA and CDR2 FQGNSA. Losses at the gene ends were 4 bases for V and 2 bases for J; bases not matched to a gene: 9. The CDR3: CASSSDRRYFTDTQYF. The CDR3 DNA is TGTGCCAGCAGCTCGGACAGGAGATACTTCACAGATACGCAGTATTTT.